The T cell receptor (beta chain) under discussion was sequenced for a study of response to subunit inactivated influenza vaccine. One entry per CDR3 protein results from TCRdb running MiXCR on the RT-PCR reads. The sample comprises about 170,000 distinct CDR3 sequences, about 12% of which are singletons, and about 29% rests with the top ten. There are 15 residues in the CDR3. The junction had 11 bases not matched to a gene; V was cut back by 7 bases and J by 7 bases. In germline, CDR1 is SQVTM, CDR2 ANQGSEA. The same data also contributed to another study, on T cells expressing NK-cell markers. That study reports: cDNA encoding TCR beta was synthesized via 5'RACE template switching incorporating UMIs. Dominance of the CD3+CD56-NKG2C+ fraction by these clonotypes also held in several donors.

Source: CD8+ T cells sorted from PBMCs, taken 11 to 12 days after vaccination. The chain combines TRBV29-1 with TRBJ2-3; TRBD2 matches at 13 bases. This receptor was taken from a man aged 50 or older who received an inactivated influenza vaccine. The CDR3 loop reads CSALLAGGEIYTQYF. The DNA of the CDR3 is TGCAGCGCCCTACTAGCGGGAGGGGAAATCTATACGCAGTATTTT.